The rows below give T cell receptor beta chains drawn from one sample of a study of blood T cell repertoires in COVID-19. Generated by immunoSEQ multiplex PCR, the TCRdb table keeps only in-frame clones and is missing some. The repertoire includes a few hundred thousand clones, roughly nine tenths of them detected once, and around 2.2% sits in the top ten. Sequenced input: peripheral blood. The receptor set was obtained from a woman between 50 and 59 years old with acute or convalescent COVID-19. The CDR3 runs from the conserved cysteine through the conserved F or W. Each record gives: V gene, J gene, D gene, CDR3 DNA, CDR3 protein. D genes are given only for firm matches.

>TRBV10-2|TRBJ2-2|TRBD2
TGCGCCAGTTTCGGGGTTCCTAGCGGGAGTTCCGGGGAGCTGTTTTTT
CASFGVPSGSSGELFF
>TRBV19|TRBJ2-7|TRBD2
TGTGCCAGTAGTATAGATGCCATAGCGGGCCCATTCTACGAGCAGTACTTC
CASSIDAIAGPFYEQYF
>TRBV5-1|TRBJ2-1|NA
TGCGCCAGCAGCTTGGCCTCAGTAGGTCTAGTCTACAATGAGCAGTTCTTC
CASSLASVGLVYNEQFF
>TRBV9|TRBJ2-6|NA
TGTGCCAGCAGCCCTTCACAGGGTGTATCCTCTGGGGCCAACGTCCTGACTTTC
CASSPSQGVSSGANVLTF
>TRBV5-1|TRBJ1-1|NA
TGCGCCAGCAGCTTGGTCGGGGGTAACACTGAAGCTTTCTTT
CASSLVGGNTEAFF
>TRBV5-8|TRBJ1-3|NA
TGTGCCAGCAGCTTGAGGGGTTATCGAGGAAACACCATATATTTT
CASSLRGYRGNTIYF
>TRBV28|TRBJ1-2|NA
TGTGCCAGCAGTACAGGGTGGTATGGCTACACCTTC
CASSTGWYGYTF
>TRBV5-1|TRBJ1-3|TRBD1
TGCGCCAGCAGCATCGACAGGGGGCCCGGAAACACCATATATTTT
CASSIDRGPGNTIYF
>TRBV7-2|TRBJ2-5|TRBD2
TGTGCCAGCAGCTTCCTAGCGGGGGGGCTAAGGGAGACCCAGTACTTC
CASSFLAGGLRETQYF
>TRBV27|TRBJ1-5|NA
TGTGCCAGCAGTTCCACAGGGTTGAGCAATCAGCCCCAGCATTTT
CASSSTGLSNQPQHF
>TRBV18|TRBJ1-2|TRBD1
TGTGCCAGCTCACAAACCCGGGACAGGGCCTATGGCTACACCTTC
CASSQTRDRAYGYTF
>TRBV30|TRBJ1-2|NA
TGTGCCTGGTACCGGACTCTTGAATACTATGGCTACACCTTC
CAWYRTLEYYGYTF
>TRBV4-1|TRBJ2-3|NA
TGCGCCAGCAGCCCCCTGGGGGGAGATACGCAGTATTTT
CASSPLGGDTQYF
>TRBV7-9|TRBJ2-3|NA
TGTGCCAGCAGCCCCTTTCGGACACTTCCGGGCACAGATACGCAGTATTTT
CASSPFRTLPGTDTQYF
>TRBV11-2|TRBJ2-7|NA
TGTGCCAGCAGCTTAAGGCAGGGGAAATACGAGCAGTACTTC
CASSLRQGKYEQYF
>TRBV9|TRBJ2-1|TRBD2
TGTGCCAGCAGCGTAGCGGGACTAGCGCAAGGGGAGCAGTTCTTC
CASSVAGLAQGEQFF
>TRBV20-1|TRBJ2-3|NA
TGCAGTGCTAGAGAGGCTGTCCCGCAGTATTTT
CSAREAVPQYF
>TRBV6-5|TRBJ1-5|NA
TGTGCCAGCGAACGAACAGGGTTTCAGCCCCAGCATTTT
CASERTGFQPQHF